This TCR beta chain originates from a study of healthy donors' naive CD4 and CD8 T cells. With 8 bases clipped from V and 8 bases from J, the junction kept 6 bases outside the gene matches. Per germline, CDR1 LNHDA and CDR2 SQIVND (reference sequence). This CDR3 has 12 amino acids. Each TCR library used 450 to 600 ng of total RNA and a linear amplification protocol. TCRdb fed the reads into MiXCR, producing one record per CDR3 protein. The profile covers roughly 200,000 distinct CDR3 sequences, with 65% to 80% appearing a single time and roughly 2.3% taken by the ten largest. The sequencing input was naive CD4+ and CD8+ T cells sorted from blood, pooled from several donors. The genes are TRBV19 and TRBJ1-2, with 9 positions matching TRBD1. The source of this sequence is a pool of human donors in good health; the sample pools cells from several healthy donors. CDR3 residues: CASGDRVVGYTF. CDR3 nucleotide sequence: TGTGCCAGTGGGGACAGGGTGGTCGGCTACACCTTC.